One sample yielded the 26 T cell receptor beta chains listed below, sequenced in a study of CD4 T cells in relation to SARS-CoV-2 and coronaviruses. The assay was immunoSEQ multiplex PCR, and TCRdb's table has in-frame clones only and misses some. The table shows 35,000 to 45,000 clones, with around 87% occurring only once. Sequenced input: memory CD4+ T cells from PBMCs. The receptors here all came from an adult with COVID-19.

The chain joins TRBV18 to TRBJ1-4, with D perhaps matching TRBD1 (5 bases). The germline V and J ends were trimmed by 2 bases and 6 bases, with 7 bases remaining between them. The CDR3 is 13 residues long. Germline V gene sequence: CDR1 KGHSH, CDR2 LQKENI. The DNA for the CDR3 is TGTGCCAGCTCACCAACCAGGGATGAAAAACTGTTTTTT. Translated: CASSPTRDEKLFF.

The rearrangement uses TRBV5-1 and TRBJ2-7; 7 nucleotides align to TRBD1. The CDR3 contains 15 residues. V lost 0 bases to trimming and J lost 5 bases; unmatched junction nucleotides: 8. Per the germline V gene, CDR1 is SGHRS and CDR2 is YFSETQ. In nucleotides, the CDR3 is TGCGCCAGCAGCTTGGCGGGACAGTTCAACGACGAGCAGTACTTC. It yields the protein CASSLAGQFNDEQYF.

This clone was seen once. The rearrangement links TRBV3-1 (or the pseudogene TRBV3-2) to TRBJ1-2; maybe TRBD1 (6 bases). The length of the CDR3 is 14 residues. The ends were cut back, 0 bases at V and 6 bases at J, with 11 bases in the middle. In germline, CDR1 is LGHDT, CDR2 YNNKEL (reference sequence). The CDR3 region has the DNA TGTGCCAGCAGCCAAGATTTCGCAGGGGATGGCTACACCTTC. It codes for CASSQDFAGDGYTF.

The chain couples TRBV15 to TRBJ1-4; D is ambiguous. Trimming removed 0 bases from V and 4 bases from J, with 9 bases in between. This CDR3 region has 15 residues. CDR1 and CDR2 (germline): LNHNV, YYDKDF (reference sequence). The CDR3 here is CATSRDTVYNEKLFF. CDR3 nucleotides: TGTGCCACCAGCAGAGACACGGTCTATAATGAAAAACTGTTTTTT.

The chain has TRBV5-1 and TRBJ2-5; D is possibly TRBD1 (6 bases). The germline V and J ends were trimmed by 4 bases and 5 bases, with 15 bases remaining between them. The CDR3 totals 14 residues. The germline V gene encodes CDR1 SGHRS and CDR2 YFSETQ. CDR3 DNA sequence: TGCGCCAGCAGCCTTCAGGGGTGGATGGAGACCCAGTACTTC. Translated, it gives CASSLQGWMETQYF.

V usage is TRBV19 and J usage is TRBJ2-7; the D gene could be TRBD1 or TRBD2 (5 bases each). The V end lost 8 bases, the J end lost 7 bases, and 15 bases lay between the germline ends. Germline CDR1 LNHDA, CDR2 SQIVND (reference sequence). CDR3 length: 12 residues. The CDR3 loop is CASRGPLGEQYF. The DNA of the CDR3 is TGTGCCAGTCGGGGACCTTTGGGGGAGCAGTACTTC. The variable domain in full, completed from reference TRBV19 and TRBJ2-7, reads DGGITQSPKYLFRKEGQNVTLSCEQNLNHDAMYWYRQDPGQGLRLIYYSQIVNDFQKGDIAEGYSVSREKKESFPLTVTSAQKNPTAFYLCASRGPLGEQYFGPGTRLTVT.

This rearrangement joins TRBV6-5 to TRBJ2-1, with a possible D match to TRBD2 (5 bases). Per the germline V gene, CDR1 is MNHEY and CDR2 is SVGAGI. The CDR3 runs to 13 residues. The germline V and J ends were trimmed by 7 bases and 6 bases, with 13 bases remaining between them. The CDR3 protein is CASKGTAANEQFF. In DNA form, the CDR3 reads TGTGCCAGCAAAGGCACAGCGGCCAATGAGCAGTTCTTC.

This chain uses TRBV6-2 or TRBV6-3 with TRBJ2-5; weak D call: TRBD2 (6 bases). CDR1 is MNHEY, CDR2 SVGEGT, per germline. V was trimmed by 5 bases and J by 5 bases, leaving 12 bases between them. This CDR3 comprises 13 residues. DNA of the CDR3: TGTGCCAGCAGTCAGGCGGGGCGGGAGACCCAGTACTTC. It translates to CASSQAGRETQYF.

The chain combines TRBV30 with TRBJ2-7; D is unclear. Germline V lookup: CDR1 GTSNPN, CDR2 SVGIG (reference sequence). The CDR3 runs 12 residues. Trimming pared 2 bases from V and 9 bases from J, leaving 14 bases between. The CDR3 region is CAWSSRSDGQYF. CDR3 in DNA: TGTGCCTGGAGTTCCCGGTCGGACGGGCAGTACTTC.

This chain connects TRBV7-9 to TRBJ2-2; D is undetermined. V dropped 1 base and J dropped 1 base, with 4 bases sitting between them. The germline V gene has CDR1 SEHNR and CDR2 FQNEAQ (reference sequence). The CDR3 totals 14 residues. The CDR3 region has the DNA TGTGCCAGCAGCTTAGGAGGGAACACCGGGGAGCTGTTTTTT. Residues: CASSLGGNTGELFF.

The chain combines TRBV20-1 with TRBJ1-1; no clear D. The CDR3 consists of 14 residues. Germline CDR1 DFQATT, CDR2 SNEGSKA (reference sequence). Trimming shortened V by 3 bases and J by 1 base, and 12 bases separated the two germline ends. CDR3 sequence (DNA): TGCAGTGCTAGTAATGTCATCCCGAACACTGAAGCTTTCTTT. Encoded protein: CSASNVIPNTEAFF.

The chain links TRBV15 to TRBJ2-7; tentatively, D is TRBD2 (5 bases). The CDR3 contains 15 residues. CDR1 is LNHNV, CDR2 YYDKDF, per germline (reference sequence). The V end lost 1 base, the J end lost 2 bases, and 12 bases lay between the germline ends. The chain's CDR3 is CATSRGTQSPYEQYF. As DNA, the CDR3 is TGTGCCACCAGCAGAGGGACTCAGAGTCCCTACGAGCAGTACTTC. The complete variable domain, with remaining parts taken from reference TRBV15 and TRBJ2-7, reads DAMVIQNPRYQVTQFGKPVTLSCSQTLNHNVMYWYQQKSSQAPKLLFHYYDKDFNNEADTPDNFQSRRPNTSFCFLDIRSPGLGDTAMYLCATSRGTQSPYEQYFGPGTRLTVT.

CDR3 protein: CASRAGAYEQYF. As DNA, the CDR3 is TGTGCCAGCAGGGCGGGGGCCTACGAGCAGTACTTC. This rearrangement joins TRBV6-5 to TRBJ2-7, with 7 bases aligning to TRBD2. The V segment lost 6 bases and the J segment 2 bases; nucleotides outside the gene matches: 1. Germline loops: CDR1 MNHEY, CDR2 SVGAGI. The CDR3 contains 12 residues.

This clone has just a few counts. J is TRBJ1-3 and V is TRBV5-1, with D tentatively TRBD1 (5 bases). CDR1 and CDR2 from the germline V gene are SGHRS and YFSETQ. CDR3 length: 17 residues. V was cut by 0 bases and J by 3 bases, with 16 bases left in between. CDR3 DNA sequence: TGCGCCAGCAGCTTGGCCTCTTCAGGGAACAGTGGAAACACCATATATTTT. Its protein is CASSLASSGNSGNTIYF.

This clone qualifies as medium-sized. The rearrangement uses TRBV4-1 and TRBJ1-5, with a tentative D call TRBD1 (6 bases). Trimming pared 0 bases from V and 7 bases from J, leaving 13 bases between. The CDR3 has 15 residues. Germline-derived CDR1 and CDR2 are MGHRA and YSYEKL. CDR3 loop: CASSQDTGLYQPQHF. CDR3 in DNA: TGCGCCAGCAGCCAAGATACAGGGTTGTACCAGCCCCAGCATTTT.

The chain is built from TRBV7-2 and TRBJ1-1, with unresolved D. Germline V CDR1 and CDR2: SGHTA, FQGNSA. There are 13 residues in the CDR3. Between the trimmed V and J ends, which lost 1 base and 1 base, there was a span of 4 bases. The CDR3 sequence: CASSLVRNTEAFF. The CDR3 region has the DNA TGTGCCAGCAGCTTAGTGCGGAACACTGAAGCTTTCTTT.

The chain combines TRBV6-5 with TRBJ1-6; TRBD1 agrees at 8 bases. The CDR3 runs 14 residues. Germline trimming cut 10 bases from V and 9 bases from J; bases unmatched to any gene: 11. Germline CDR1 reads MNHEY; CDR2 reads SVGAGI. CDR3 DNA: TGTGCCACCATCACTACAGGGACAGGTTCACCCCTCCACTTT. This encodes CATITTGTGSPLHF.

J is TRBJ1-2 and V is TRBV7-2; TRBD1 matches at 12 bases. Trimming took 4 bases from V and 8 from J; bases not matched to a gene: 5. Germline V gene sequence: CDR1 SGHTA, CDR2 FQGNSA. CDR3 length equals 14 residues. The CDR3 reads CASSSGQGARGYTF. The CDR3 nucleotides are TGTGCCAGCAGCTCGGGACAGGGGGCTAGAGGCTACACCTTC. Variable domain in full (rest from reference TRBV7-2 and TRBJ1-2): GAGVSQSPSNKVTEKGKDVELRCDPISGHTALYWYRQSLGQGLEFLIYFQGNSAPDKSGLPSDRFSAERTGGSVSTLTIQRTQQEDSAVYLCASSSGQGARGYTFGSGTRLTVV.

The chain has TRBV5-1 and TRBJ1-1, with D perhaps TRBD1 (5 bases). The CDR3 is 13 amino acids. Trimming removed 3 bases at V and 1 base at J, with 7 bases between. Germline CDR1 SGHRS, CDR2 YFSETQ. The DNA for the CDR3 is TGCGCCAGCAGCTGGGGACGGAACACTGAAGCTTTCTTT. Its protein is CASSWGRNTEAFF. The full variable domain, in which reference TRBV5-1 and TRBJ1-1 provide the parts outside the CDR3, is KAGVTQTPRYLIKTRGQQVTLSCSPISGHRSVSWYQQTPGQGLQFLFEYFSETQRNKGNFPGRFSGRQFSNSRSEMNVSTLELGDSALYLCASSWGRNTEAFFGQGTRLTVV.

The chain is built from TRBV4-3 and TRBJ2-3; TRBD2 aligns across 10 bases. Losses at the gene ends were 0 bases for V and 6 bases for J; bases not matched to a gene: 3. CDR3 length: 15 residues. Germline V lookup: CDR1 LGHNA, CDR2 YSLEER. The DNA for the CDR3 is TGCGCCAGCAGCCAAGAAGCGGGGGGGAGGGATACGCAGTATTTT. This encodes CASSQEAGGRDTQYF.

The J gene is TRBJ2-3, the V gene TRBV6-2 or TRBV6-3; possibly TRBD1 or TRBD2 for D (6 bases each). V was shortened by 0 bases and J by 6 bases, with 16 bases between the two germline ends. CDR1 MNHEY and CDR2 SVGEGT come from the germline V gene. This CDR3 spans 16 amino acids. CDR3 amino acids: CASSYSIPGAGDTQYF. Here the CDR3 DNA reads TGTGCCAGCAGTTACTCGATCCCGGGGGCGGGTGATACGCAGTATTTT.

The J gene is TRBJ1-5, the V gene TRBV18; D may be TRBD1 (5 bases). The CDR3 is 14 residues long. Trimming took off 3 bases at V and 0 bases at J, with 6 bases between the two ends. CDR1 and CDR2 (germline): KGHSH, LQKENI. CDR3 nucleotides: TGTGCCAGCTCACCCCAGGGTAGCAATCAGCCCCAGCATTTT. Residues: CASSPQGSNQPQHF.

The chain combines TRBV18 with TRBJ2-1; D gene uncertain. CDR1 and CDR2 (germline): KGHSH, LQKENI. This CDR3 is 12 amino acids long. Between the trimmed V and J ends, which lost 1 base and 5 bases, there was a span of 3 bases. Here the CDR3 DNA reads TGTGCCAGCTCACCACAGAACAATGAGCAGTTCTTC. Its protein is CASSPQNNEQFF.

This chain joins TRBV2 and TRBJ1-2; weak D call: TRBD1 (5 bases). This CDR3 has 12 residues. Trimming took 7 bases from V and 8 from J, leaving 14 bases between them. Germline-derived CDR1 and CDR2 are SNHLY and FYNNEI. CDR3 region: CASTLGVGGYTF. The CDR3 nucleotides read TGTGCCAGCACTCTGGGGGTTGGCGGCTACACCTTC.

This chain connects TRBV5-1 to TRBJ1-1; 10 positions agree with TRBD1. Germline lookup yields CDR1 SGHRS and CDR2 YFSETQ. The CDR3 is made up of 16 amino acids. V was clipped by 0 bases and J by 5 bases; unmatched bases: 7. DNA of the CDR3: TGCGCCAGCAGCTTGGGACAGGGGGCGCGGTATACTGAAGCTTTCTTT. Translation: CASSLGQGARYTEAFF.

The rearrangement joins TRBV15 to TRBJ2-7; tentative D call: TRBD2 (6 bases). CDR1 and CDR2 from the germline V gene are LNHNV and YYDKDF (reference sequence). The CDR3 spans 11 residues. Trimming took off 5 bases at V and 9 bases at J, with 11 bases between the two ends. The CDR3 region is CATSSSRGQYF. CDR3 nucleotides: TGTGCCACCAGCTCCTCGCGGGGGCAGTACTTC.